This T cell receptor (beta chain) derives from a study of cytomegalovirus exposure and HLA in healthy donors. Study outcomes and limitations: Serostatus for CMV was the only available immune exposure information. Previous analysis showed most TCR beta V segments were productive about 87% or about 30% of the time.

A note on this clone: The target antigen is unknown.

Vbeta (60) and Jbeta (13) primers were used in the PCR. This table comes from immunoSEQ multiplex PCR, and its TCRdb copy is limited to in-frame clones, with some not included. The top ten hold roughly 5% of the sample, which has 170,000 or so clones, roughly 81% seen once. Germline CDR1 GTSNPN, CDR2 SVGIG (reference sequence). After removal of 7 bases from V and 1 base from J, the junction contained 2 bases not matched to a gene. The CDR3 contains 13 residues. This sequence was found in a girl aged 5 to 17 in good health and CMV-seropositive. The chain is built from TRBV30 and TRBJ2-2, with 8 bases that match TRBD1. The sequenced sample was PBMCs. Here the CDR3 reads CAFGQGNTGELFF. The CDR3 region has the DNA TGTGCCTTCGGACAGGGGAACACCGGGGAGCTGTTTTTT.